This T cell receptor beta chain was observed in a study of blood T cell repertoires in COVID-19. Assay used: immunoSEQ multiplex PCR; TCRdb lists only in-frame clones, some missing. The sample has roughly 200,000 clones; 85% are singletons. This CDR3 has 14 amino acids. The trim removed 5 bases at V and 2 bases at J, leaving 2 bases unmatched. Germline-derived CDR1 and CDR2 are SGHAT and FQNNGV. The receptor was derived from a man aged 40-49 years who had recovered from COVID-19. V usage is TRBV11-2 and J usage is TRBJ2-3, with 9 bases that match TRBD2. Sequencing was carried out using PBMCs or T cells enriched from blood (not recorded which). The CDR3 protein is CASSRTSDTDTQYF. CDR3 in DNA: TGTGCCAGCAGCCGGACTAGCGACACAGATACGCAGTATTTT.